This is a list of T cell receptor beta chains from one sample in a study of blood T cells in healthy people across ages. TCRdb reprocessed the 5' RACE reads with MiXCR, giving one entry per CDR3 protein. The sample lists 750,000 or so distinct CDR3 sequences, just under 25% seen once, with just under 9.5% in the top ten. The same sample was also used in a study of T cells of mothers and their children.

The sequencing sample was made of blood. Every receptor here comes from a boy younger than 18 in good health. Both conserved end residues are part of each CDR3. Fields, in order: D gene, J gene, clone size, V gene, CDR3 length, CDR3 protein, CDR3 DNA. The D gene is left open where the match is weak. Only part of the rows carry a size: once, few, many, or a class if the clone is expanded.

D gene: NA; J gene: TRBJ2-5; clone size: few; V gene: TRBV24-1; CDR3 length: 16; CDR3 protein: CATSDGGSSYQETQYF; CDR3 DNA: TGTGCCACCAGTGACGGCGGCAGTTCTTACCAAGAGACCCAGTACTTC
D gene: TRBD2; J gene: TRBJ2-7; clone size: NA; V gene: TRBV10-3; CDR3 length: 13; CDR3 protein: CAISDPGGVEQYF; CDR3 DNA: TGTGCCATCAGTGACCCGGGGGGGGTCGAGCAGTACTTC
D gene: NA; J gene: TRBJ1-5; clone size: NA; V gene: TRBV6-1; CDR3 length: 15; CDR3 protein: CASSEVKGGYQPQHF; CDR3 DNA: TGTGCCAGCAGTGAAGTTAAGGGGGGATATCAGCCCCAGCATTTT
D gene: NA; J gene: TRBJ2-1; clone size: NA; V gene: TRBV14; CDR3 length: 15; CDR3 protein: CASSPRTGRDNEQFF; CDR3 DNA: TGTGCCAGCAGCCCGAGGACTGGCAGGGACAATGAGCAGTTCTTC
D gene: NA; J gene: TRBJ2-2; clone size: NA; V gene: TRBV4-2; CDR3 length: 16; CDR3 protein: CASSLLTRYNTGELFF; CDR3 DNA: TGTGCCAGCAGCCTCCTGACTCGATATAACACCGGGGAGCTGTTTTTT
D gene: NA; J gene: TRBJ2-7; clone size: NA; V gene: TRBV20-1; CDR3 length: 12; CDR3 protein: CSARLAEYEQYF; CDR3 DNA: TGCAGTGCTCGCCTGGCGGAATACGAGCAGTACTTC
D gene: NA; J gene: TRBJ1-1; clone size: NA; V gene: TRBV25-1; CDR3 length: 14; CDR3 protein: CASSEWGQNTEAFF; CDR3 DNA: TGTGCCAGCAGTGAATGGGGACAGAACACTGAAGCTTTCTTT
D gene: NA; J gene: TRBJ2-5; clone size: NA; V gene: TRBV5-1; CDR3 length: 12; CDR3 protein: CASRSGEETQYF; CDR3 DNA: TGCGCCAGCAGGAGCGGAGAAGAGACCCAGTACTTC
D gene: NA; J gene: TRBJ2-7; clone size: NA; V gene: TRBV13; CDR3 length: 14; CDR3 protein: CASSSRQVSYEQYF; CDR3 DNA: TGTGCCAGCAGCTCCCGACAGGTCTCCTACGAGCAGTACTTC
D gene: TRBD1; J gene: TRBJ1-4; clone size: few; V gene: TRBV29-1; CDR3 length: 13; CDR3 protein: CSVLGQGSEKLFF; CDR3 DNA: TGCAGCGTTCTGGGACAGGGAAGTGAAAAACTGTTTTTT
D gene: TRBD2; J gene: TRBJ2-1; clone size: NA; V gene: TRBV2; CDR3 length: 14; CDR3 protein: CAVLAGSSYNEQFF; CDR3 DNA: TGTGCCGTCTTAGCGGGGAGCTCCTACAATGAGCAGTTCTTC
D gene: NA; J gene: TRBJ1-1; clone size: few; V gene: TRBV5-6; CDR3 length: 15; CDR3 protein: CASRPNVRGSTEAFF; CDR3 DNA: TGTGCCAGCAGACCGAACGTACGGGGGTCGACTGAAGCTTTCTTT
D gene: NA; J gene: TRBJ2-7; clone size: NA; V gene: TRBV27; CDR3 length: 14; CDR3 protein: CASSLSDSSYEQYF; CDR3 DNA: TGTGCCAGCAGTTTAAGTGACAGCTCCTACGAGCAGTACTTC
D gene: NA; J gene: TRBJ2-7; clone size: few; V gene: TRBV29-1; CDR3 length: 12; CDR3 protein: CSVEEAGDEQYF; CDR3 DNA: TGCAGCGTTGAAGAAGCAGGGGACGAGCAGTACTTC
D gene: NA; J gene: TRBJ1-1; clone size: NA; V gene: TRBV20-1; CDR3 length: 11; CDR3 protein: CSARVNTEAFF; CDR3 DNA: TGCAGTGCTAGAGTGAATACTGAAGCTTTCTTT
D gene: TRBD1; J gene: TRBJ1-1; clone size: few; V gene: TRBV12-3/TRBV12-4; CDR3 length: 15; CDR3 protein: CASSLRGQGATEAFF; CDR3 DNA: TGTGCCAGCAGTTTAAGGGGACAGGGGGCCACTGAAGCTTTCTTT
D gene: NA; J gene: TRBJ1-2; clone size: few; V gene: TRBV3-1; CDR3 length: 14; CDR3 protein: CASSQLEGSRGYTF; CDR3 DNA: TGTGCCAGCAGCCAATTGGAGGGGTCGCGTGGCTACACCTTC
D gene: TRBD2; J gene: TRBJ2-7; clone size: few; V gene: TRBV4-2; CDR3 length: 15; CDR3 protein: CASSQLAGTAYEQYF; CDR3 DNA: TGTGCCAGCAGCCAACTAGCGGGTACCGCCTACGAGCAGTACTTC
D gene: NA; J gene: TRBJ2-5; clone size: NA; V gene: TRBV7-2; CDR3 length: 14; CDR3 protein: CASSLNQEQETQYF; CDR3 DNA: TGTGCCAGCAGCTTAAACCAGGAACAAGAGACCCAGTACTTC
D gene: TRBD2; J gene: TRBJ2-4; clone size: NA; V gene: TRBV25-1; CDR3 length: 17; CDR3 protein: CASRLAGNRLAKNIQYF; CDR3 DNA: TGTGCCAGCCGACTAGCGGGAAATCGACTAGCCAAAAACATTCAGTACTTC
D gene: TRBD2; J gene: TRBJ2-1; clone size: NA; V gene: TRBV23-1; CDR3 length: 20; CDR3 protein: CASSQKRTSGQLKSYNEQFF; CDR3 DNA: TGCGCCAGCAGTCAAAAAAGGACTAGCGGCCAACTAAAGTCATACAATGAGCAGTTCTTC
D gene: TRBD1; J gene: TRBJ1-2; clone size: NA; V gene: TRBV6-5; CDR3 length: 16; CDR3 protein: CASRPRSGQVSYGYTF; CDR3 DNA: TGTGCCAGCAGACCCCGATCGGGACAGGTTTCCTATGGCTACACCTTC
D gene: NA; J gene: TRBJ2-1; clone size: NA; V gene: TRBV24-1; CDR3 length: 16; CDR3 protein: CATSDLSSSSYNEQFF; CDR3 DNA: TGTGCCACCAGTGATTTGAGCTCGAGCTCCTACAATGAGCAGTTCTTC
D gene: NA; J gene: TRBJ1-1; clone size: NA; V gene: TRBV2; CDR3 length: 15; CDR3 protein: CASSGFQASNTEAFF; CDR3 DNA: TGTGCCAGCAGTGGGTTTCAGGCCTCAAACACTGAAGCTTTCTTT
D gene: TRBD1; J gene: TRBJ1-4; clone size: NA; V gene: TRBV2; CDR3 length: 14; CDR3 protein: CASRKQGPNEKLFF; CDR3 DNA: TGTGCCAGCAGAAAACAGGGGCCTAATGAAAAACTGTTTTTT
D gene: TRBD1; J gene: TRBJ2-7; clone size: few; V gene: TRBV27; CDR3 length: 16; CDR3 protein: CASSETSGTGFYEQYF; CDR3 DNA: TGTGCCAGCAGTGAAACCTCCGGGACAGGGTTCTACGAGCAGTACTTC
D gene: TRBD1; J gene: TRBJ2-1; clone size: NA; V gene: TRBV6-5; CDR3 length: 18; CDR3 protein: CASSYSGLGTGGLDEQFF; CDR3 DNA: TGTGCCAGCAGTTACTCTGGGTTAGGGACAGGGGGCTTGGATGAGCAGTTCTTC
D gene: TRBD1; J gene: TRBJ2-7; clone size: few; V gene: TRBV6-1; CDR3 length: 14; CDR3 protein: CASSAHRDSYEQYF; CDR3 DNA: TGTGCCAGCAGTGCGCACCGGGACAGCTACGAGCAGTACTTC
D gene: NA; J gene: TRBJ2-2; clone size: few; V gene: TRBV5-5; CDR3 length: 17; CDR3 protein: CASSLPQDALIPGELFF; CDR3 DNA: TGTGCCAGCAGCTTGCCACAGGATGCTCTCATCCCCGGGGAGCTGTTTTTT
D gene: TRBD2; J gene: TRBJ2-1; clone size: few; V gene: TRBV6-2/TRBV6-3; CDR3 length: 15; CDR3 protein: CASRAAGGRGDEQFF; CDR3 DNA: TGTGCCAGCAGAGCAGCGGGGGGGAGGGGCGATGAGCAGTTCTTC
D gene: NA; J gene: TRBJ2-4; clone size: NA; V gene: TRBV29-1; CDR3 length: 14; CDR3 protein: CSVGTALHKNIQYF; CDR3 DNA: TGCAGCGTGGGGACCGCCCTGCACAAAAACATTCAGTACTTC
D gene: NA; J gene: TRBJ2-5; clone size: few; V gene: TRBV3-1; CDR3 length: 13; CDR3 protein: CASSQPRVETQYF; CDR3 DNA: TGTGCCAGCAGCCAACCTCGCGTGGAGACCCAGTACTTC
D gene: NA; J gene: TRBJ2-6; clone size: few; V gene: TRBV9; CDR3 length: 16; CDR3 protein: CASSVGIGPGANVQTF; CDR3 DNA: TGTGCCAGCAGCGTAGGGATAGGTCCCGGGGCCAACGTCCAGACTTTC
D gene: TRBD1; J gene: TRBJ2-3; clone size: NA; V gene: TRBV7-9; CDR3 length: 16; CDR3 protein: CASSPGQGARGNTQYF; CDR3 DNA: TGTGCCAGCAGCCCCGGACAGGGGGCGAGGGGGAATACGCAGTATTTT
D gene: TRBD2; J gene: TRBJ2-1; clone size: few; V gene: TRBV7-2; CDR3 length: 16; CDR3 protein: CASSRLAGLSYNEQFF; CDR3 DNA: TGTGCCAGCAGCCGACTAGCGGGATTGTCCTACAATGAGCAGTTCTTC
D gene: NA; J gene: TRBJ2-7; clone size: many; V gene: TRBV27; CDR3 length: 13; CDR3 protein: CASSSDPNYEQYF; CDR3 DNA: TGTGCCAGCAGTTCGGACCCTAATTACGAGCAGTACTTC
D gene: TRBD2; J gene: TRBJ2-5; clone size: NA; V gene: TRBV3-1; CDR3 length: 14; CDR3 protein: CASSQEVRGWTQYF; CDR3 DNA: TGTGCCAGCAGCCAAGAGGTGCGGGGGTGGACCCAGTACTTC
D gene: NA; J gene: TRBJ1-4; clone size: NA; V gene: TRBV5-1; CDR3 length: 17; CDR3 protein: CASSPNTQTATNEKLFF; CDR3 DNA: TGCGCCAGCAGCCCGAACACACAGACAGCAACTAATGAAAAACTGTTTTTT
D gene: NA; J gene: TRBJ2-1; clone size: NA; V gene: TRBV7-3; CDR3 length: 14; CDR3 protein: CASSPGTPPDEQFF; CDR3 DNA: TGTGCCAGCAGCCCAGGGACCCCTCCCGATGAGCAGTTCTTC
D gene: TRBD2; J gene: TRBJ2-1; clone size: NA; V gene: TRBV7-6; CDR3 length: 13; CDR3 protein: CASNRLAANEQFF; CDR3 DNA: TGTGCCAGCAACCGACTAGCCGCCAATGAGCAGTTCTTC
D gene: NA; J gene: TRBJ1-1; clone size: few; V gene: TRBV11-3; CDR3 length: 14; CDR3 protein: CASSLVGKNTEAFF; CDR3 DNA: TGTGCCAGCAGCTTAGTGGGGAAGAACACTGAAGCTTTCTTT
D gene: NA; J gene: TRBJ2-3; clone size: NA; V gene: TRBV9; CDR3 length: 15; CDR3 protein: CASSITFDSTDTQYF; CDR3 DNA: TGTGCCAGCAGCATAACCTTCGACTCCACAGATACGCAGTATTTT
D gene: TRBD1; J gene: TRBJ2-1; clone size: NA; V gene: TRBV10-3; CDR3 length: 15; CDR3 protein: CAISPGTADYNEQFF; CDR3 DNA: TGTGCCATCAGCCCCGGGACAGCCGACTACAATGAGCAGTTCTTC
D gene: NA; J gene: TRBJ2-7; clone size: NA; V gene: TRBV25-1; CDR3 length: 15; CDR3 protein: CAGSDKTGLSYEQYF; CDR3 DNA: TGTGCCGGCAGTGACAAAACAGGCCTCTCCTACGAGCAGTACTTC
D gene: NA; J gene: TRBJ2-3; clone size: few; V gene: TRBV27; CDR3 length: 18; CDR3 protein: CASSLFAPGTRSTDTQYF; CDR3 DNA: TGTGCCAGCAGTTTATTTGCCCCCGGCACAAGAAGCACAGATACGCAGTATTTT
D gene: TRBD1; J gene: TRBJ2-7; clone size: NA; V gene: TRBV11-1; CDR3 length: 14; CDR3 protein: CASSLEPGQDEQYF; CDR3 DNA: TGTGCCAGCAGCTTAGAGCCGGGACAGGACGAGCAGTACTTC
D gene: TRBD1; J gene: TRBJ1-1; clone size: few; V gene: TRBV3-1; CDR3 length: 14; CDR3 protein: CASSPHDRGRGTFF; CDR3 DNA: TGTGCCAGCAGCCCGCACGACAGGGGGCGAGGGACTTTCTTT
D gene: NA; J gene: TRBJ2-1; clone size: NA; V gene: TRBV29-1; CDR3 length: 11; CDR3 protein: CSVVGWGEQFF; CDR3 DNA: TGCAGCGTTGTAGGGTGGGGGGAGCAGTTCTTC
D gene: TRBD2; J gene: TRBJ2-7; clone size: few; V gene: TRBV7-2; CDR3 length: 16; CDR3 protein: CASSRLGLAGVYEQYF; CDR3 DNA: TGTGCCAGCAGCCGACTTGGACTAGCGGGAGTCTACGAGCAGTACTTC
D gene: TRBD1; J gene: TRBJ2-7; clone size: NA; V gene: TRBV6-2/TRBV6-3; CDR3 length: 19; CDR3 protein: CASSYSGTGSQGRDYEQYF; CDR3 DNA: TGTGCCAGCAGTTACTCGGGGACAGGGTCCCAGGGCCGGGACTACGAGCAGTACTTC
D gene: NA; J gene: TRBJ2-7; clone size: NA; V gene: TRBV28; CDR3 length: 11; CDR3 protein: CASSLYTEQYF; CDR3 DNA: TGTGCCAGCAGTTTATATACCGAGCAGTACTTC
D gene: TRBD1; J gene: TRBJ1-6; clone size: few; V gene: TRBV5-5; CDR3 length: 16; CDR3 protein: CASSTPTGVVGSPLHF; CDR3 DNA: TGTGCCAGCAGCACCCCGACAGGGGTCGTGGGTTCACCCCTCCACTTT
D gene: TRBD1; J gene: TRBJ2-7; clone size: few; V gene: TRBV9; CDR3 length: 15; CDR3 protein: CASSTTGGASYEQYF; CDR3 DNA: TGTGCCAGCAGCACAACAGGGGGCGCATCCTACGAGCAGTACTTC
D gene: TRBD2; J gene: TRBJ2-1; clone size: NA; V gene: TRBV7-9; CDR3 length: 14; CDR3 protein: CASSPLAGDNEQFF; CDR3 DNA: TGTGCCAGCAGCCCGTTAGCGGGGGACAATGAGCAGTTCTTC
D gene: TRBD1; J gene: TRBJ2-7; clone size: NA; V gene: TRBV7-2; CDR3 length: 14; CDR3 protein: CASRLGTGPYEQYF; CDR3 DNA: TGTGCCAGCAGGCTCGGGACAGGGCCCTACGAGCAGTACTTC
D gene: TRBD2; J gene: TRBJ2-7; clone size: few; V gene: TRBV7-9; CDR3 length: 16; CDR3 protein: CASSAGLAPHSYEQYF; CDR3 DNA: TGTGCCAGCAGCGCCGGACTAGCTCCACACTCCTACGAGCAGTACTTC
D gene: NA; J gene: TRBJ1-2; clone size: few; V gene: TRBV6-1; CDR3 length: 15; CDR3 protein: CASSEIEGVNYGYTF; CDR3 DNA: TGTGCCAGCAGTGAAATAGAAGGGGTAAACTATGGCTACACCTTC
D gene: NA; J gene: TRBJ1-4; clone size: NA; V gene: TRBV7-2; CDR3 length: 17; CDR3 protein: CASSLDGRGLSNEKLFF; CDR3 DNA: TGTGCCAGCAGCTTAGATGGCAGGGGTCTTTCTAATGAAAAACTGTTTTTT